The clone carrying this T cell receptor beta chain occurred once. What it recognizes is unknown. This entry comes from a study of CD8+CD57+ T cells in acquired aplastic anemia. Background on the study: Sorted cells (CD4+ and CD8+) yielded DNA amounts that averaged roughly 3 ug. Whole-study findings and limits: The number of CD8+ CDR3 sequences shared by patients and controls was about 27. Controls and patients did not differ significantly in CD8+ Simpson's diversity.

According to the study, genomic DNA was the template for TCR beta VDJ and CDR3 profiling. MiXCR was run by TCRdb on the reads, yielding one entry per CDR3 protein. Among approximately 170,000 distinct CDR3 sequences listed, 55% to 75% were seen once. The CDR3 extends over 21 amino acids. Looked up from germline, CDR1 is LNHNV and CDR2 is YYDKDF (reference sequence). After removal of 3 bases from V and 0 bases from J, the junction contained 14 bases not matched to a gene. The sample taken for sequencing was sorted CD4+, CD8+, or CD8+CD57+ T cells (not recorded which) from PBMCs. V usage is TRBV15 and J usage is TRBJ2-1; 13 bases align to TRBD2. The sequence came from a human donor in good health. In DNA form, the CDR3 reads TGTGCCACCAGCAGTGAGTCCGGGACTAGCGGGAAGGGGACCTCCTACAATGAGCAGTTCTTC. Protein: CATSSESGTSGKGTSYNEQFF. Combining the CDR3 with reference TRBV15 and TRBJ2-1 gives the whole variable domain DAMVIQNPRYQVTQFGKPVTLSCSQTLNHNVMYWYQQKSSQAPKLLFHYYDKDFNNEADTPDNFQSRRPNTSFCFLDIRSPGLGDTAMYLCATSSESGTSGKGTSYNEQFFGPGTRLTVL.